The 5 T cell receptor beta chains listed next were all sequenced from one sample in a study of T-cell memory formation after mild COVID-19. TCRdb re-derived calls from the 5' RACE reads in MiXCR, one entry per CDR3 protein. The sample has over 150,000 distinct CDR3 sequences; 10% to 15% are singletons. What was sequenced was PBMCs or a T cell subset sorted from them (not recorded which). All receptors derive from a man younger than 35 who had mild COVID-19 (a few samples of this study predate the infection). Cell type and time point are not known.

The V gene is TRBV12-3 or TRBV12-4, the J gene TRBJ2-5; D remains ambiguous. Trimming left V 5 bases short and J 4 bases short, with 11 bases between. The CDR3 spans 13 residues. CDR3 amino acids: CASSPLSGETQYF. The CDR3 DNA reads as TGTGCCAGCAGTCCCTTATCAGGAGAGACCCAGTACTTC.

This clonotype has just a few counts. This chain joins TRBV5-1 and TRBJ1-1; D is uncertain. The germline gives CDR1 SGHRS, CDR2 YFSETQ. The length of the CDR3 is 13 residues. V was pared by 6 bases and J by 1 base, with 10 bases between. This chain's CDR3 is CASNKGENTEAFF. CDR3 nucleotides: TGCGCCAGCAACAAGGGAGAGAACACTGAAGCTTTCTTT.

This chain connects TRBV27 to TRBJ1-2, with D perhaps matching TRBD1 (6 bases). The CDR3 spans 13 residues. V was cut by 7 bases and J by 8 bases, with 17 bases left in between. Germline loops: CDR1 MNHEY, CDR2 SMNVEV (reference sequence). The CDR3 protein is CASKPRGQGGYTF. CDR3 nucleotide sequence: TGTGCCAGCAAACCACGGGGGCAGGGGGGCTACACCTTC.

For the CDR3, the DNA is TGTGCCAGCTTACCGGGACTAGCTCGAGAGACCCAGTACTTC. Translation: CASLPGLARETQYF. J is TRBJ2-5 and V is TRBV18, with 9 bases identical to TRBD2. This CDR3 contains 14 residues. Germline lookup yields CDR1 KGHSH and CDR2 LQKENI. V lost 7 bases to trimming and J lost 4 bases; unmatched junction nucleotides: 7.

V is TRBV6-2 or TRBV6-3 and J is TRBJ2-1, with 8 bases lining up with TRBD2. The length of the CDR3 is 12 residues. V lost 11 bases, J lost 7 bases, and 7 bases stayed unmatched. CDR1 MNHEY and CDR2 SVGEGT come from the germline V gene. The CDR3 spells CAVAGMGNEQFF. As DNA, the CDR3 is TGTGCCGTAGCGGGGATGGGGAATGAGCAGTTCTTC.